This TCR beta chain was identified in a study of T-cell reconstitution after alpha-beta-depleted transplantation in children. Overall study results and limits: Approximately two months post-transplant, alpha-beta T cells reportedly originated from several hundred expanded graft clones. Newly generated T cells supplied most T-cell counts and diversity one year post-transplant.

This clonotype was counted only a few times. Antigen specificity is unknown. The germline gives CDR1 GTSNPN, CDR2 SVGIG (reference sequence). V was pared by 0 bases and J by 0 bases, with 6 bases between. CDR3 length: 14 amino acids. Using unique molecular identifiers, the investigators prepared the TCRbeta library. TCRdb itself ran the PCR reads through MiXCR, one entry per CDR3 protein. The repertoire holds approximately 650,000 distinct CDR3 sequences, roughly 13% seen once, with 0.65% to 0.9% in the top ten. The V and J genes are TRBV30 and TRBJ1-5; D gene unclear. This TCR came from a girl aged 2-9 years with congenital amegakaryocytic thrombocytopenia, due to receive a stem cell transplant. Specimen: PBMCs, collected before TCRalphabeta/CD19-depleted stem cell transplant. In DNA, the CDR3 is TGTGCCTGGAGTGTCACAGATAGCAATCAGCCCCAGCATTTT. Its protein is CAWSVTDSNQPQHF.